The T cell receptor beta chain under discussion was sequenced for a study of blood T cell repertoires in COVID-19. In terms of age and location, participants ranged from roughly 18 to 100 years and lived in 24 US areas. Recovered participants had two consecutive negative NP/OP PCR tests, healthcare professional clearance, or symptom resolution. This CDR3 is 15 amino acids long. Germline V CDR1 and CDR2: LNHNV, YYDKDF (reference sequence). V was cut by 0 bases and J by 3 bases, with 9 bases left in between. Authors' data handling: How many nucleated cells were present was estimated from reference gene primer amplification. Measured with immunoSEQ multiplex PCR; TCRdb has only the in-frame clones, and not every one. The DNA gave D and trimming, while V, J and clone size come from that table. The repertoire holds approximately 290,000 clones, with 80% to 90% as singletons.

This clonotype was obtained from a woman aged 25-40 years who had recovered from COVID-19. Sample: PBMCs or T cells enriched from blood (not recorded which). The rearrangement uses TRBV15 and TRBJ1-5; maybe TRBD1 (5 bases). The CDR3 region has the DNA TGTGCCACCAGCAGAGATCCAGGGAACAATCAGCCCCAGCATTTT. Translating gives CATSRDPGNNQPQHF. The full variable domain, in which reference TRBV15 and TRBJ1-5 provide the parts outside the CDR3, is DAMVIQNPRYQVTQFGKPVTLSCSQTLNHNVMYWYQQKSSQAPKLLFHYYDKDFNNEADTPDNFQSRRPNTSFCFLDIRSPGLGDTAMYLCATSRDPGNNQPQHFGDGTRLSIL.